Shown below are 23 T cell receptor beta chains from a single sample sequenced in a study of blood T cells in healthy people across ages. Using a J-beta primer mix together with a sample-barcoded 5' primer, a second PCR was run for roughly 7 to 11 cycles. In TCRdb, the 5' RACE reads were re-called with MiXCR into one record per CDR3 protein. The sample contains 1.5 million to 2 million distinct CDR3 sequences, just under 50% of which appear only once. The sequencing input was blood. The receptor source for this set is a woman aged 40 to 55 in good health.

This clonotype was seen more than once but under ten times. The rearrangement uses TRBV12-3 or TRBV12-4 and TRBJ2-7; D may correspond to TRBD1 or TRBD2 (6 bases each). V shed 8 bases and J shed 7 bases, with 21 bases lying between them. The CDR3 is made up of 14 amino acids. Written as DNA, the CDR3 is TGTGCCAGCGGGTTAAGGCCAGGGGCGGGGGAGCAGTACTTC. Protein sequence: CASGLRPGAGEQYF.

This chain links TRBV20-1 with TRBJ1-6; TRBD1 matches at 7 bases. V was clipped by 0 bases and J by 4 bases; unmatched bases: 12. Per germline, CDR1 DFQATT and CDR2 SNEGSKA (reference sequence). There are 18 residues in the CDR3. CDR3 sequence: CSARDPVVRGLYNSPLHF. The CDR3 DNA sequence: TGCAGTGCTAGAGACCCAGTTGTAAGGGGGCTATATAATTCACCCCTCCACTTT.

V usage is TRBV7-9 and J usage is TRBJ2-3, with D possibly matching TRBD1 (6 bases). The germline gives CDR1 SEHNR, CDR2 FQNEAQ (reference sequence). The V and J ends lost 4 bases and 5 bases respectively, with 13 bases between them. This CDR3 region has 14 residues. CDR3 bases: TGTGCCAGCAGCTCCGGGACAAAGGGAGATACGCAGTATTTT. This translates into CASSSGTKGDTQYF.

The CDR3 sequence: CSASLQNNEQFF. The CDR3 nucleotides read TGCAGTGCTAGCCTCCAAAACAATGAGCAGTTCTTC. The rearrangement links TRBV20-1 to TRBJ2-1; D remains unclear. Trimming cost V 3 bases and J 5 bases, with 8 bases left between them. This CDR3 region has 12 residues. CDR1 is DFQATT, CDR2 SNEGSKA, per germline (reference sequence).

The sample holds a few counts of this clonotype. V and J are TRBV20-1 and TRBJ2-7, with a weak D call TRBD1 (6 bases). V was clipped by 5 bases and J by 2 bases, with 10 bases between them. CDR1 and CDR2 (germline): DFQATT, SNEGSKA (reference sequence). This CDR3 spans 12 amino acids. CDR3 bases: TGCAGTGCTTACAGGGTCGCCTACGAGCAGTACTTC. It encodes CSAYRVAYEQYF.

The J gene is TRBJ2-1, the V gene TRBV14; D is ambiguous. This CDR3 is built from 15 residues. Trimming removed 2 bases from V and 6 bases from J, with 14 bases in between. CDR1 is SGHDN, CDR2 FVKESK, per germline. The CDR3 spells CASSQIPLEFNEQFF. CDR3 bases: TGTGCCAGCAGCCAAATACCCTTGGAATTCAATGAGCAGTTCTTC.

This clonotype turned up a few times. V gene TRBV15 combines with J gene TRBJ2-5, with D unclear. V gave up 1 base and J gave up 5 bases, with 11 bases separating them. This CDR3 is built from 14 residues. Germline loops: CDR1 LNHNV, CDR2 YYDKDF (reference sequence). The CDR3 nucleotides are TGTGCCACCAGCAGAGTTAGGGTGGGGGAGACCCAGTACTTC. Amino acid sequence: CATSRVRVGETQYF.

V and J are TRBV12-3 or TRBV12-4 and TRBJ1-5, with 7 bases aligning to TRBD1. The CDR3 is 18 residues long. J was trimmed by 0 bases and V by 4 bases; bases with no gene match: 12. Here the CDR3 reads CASSWTSDRSYSNQPQHF. CDR3 DNA sequence: TGTGCCAGCAGTTGGACCTCGGACAGGAGTTATAGCAATCAGCCCCAGCATTTT.

The chain joins TRBV6-6 to TRBJ2-7, with D perhaps TRBD2 (5 bases). The CDR3 sequence is 14 residues long. Germline V gives CDR1 MNHNY, CDR2 SVGAGI (reference sequence). V lost 7 bases to trimming and J lost 0 bases, with 13 bases between them. Written as DNA, the CDR3 is TGTGCCAGCATTCCCGGACTGCACTCCTACGAGCAGTACTTC. Amino acid sequence: CASIPGLHSYEQYF.

The chain joins TRBV6-2 or TRBV6-3 to TRBJ2-1; TRBD2 matches 8 bases. V trimming: 7 bases; J trimming: 0 bases; junction bases outside the gene matches: 14. CDR3 length: 18 amino acids. Looked up from germline, CDR1 is MNHEY and CDR2 is SVGEGT. CDR3 amino acids: CASNHEVWGTSSYNEQFF. The CDR3, as DNA: TGTGCCAGCAACCACGAGGTTTGGGGGACTAGCTCCTACAATGAGCAGTTCTTC.

The rearrangement joins TRBV20-1 to TRBJ1-6, with unresolved D. From germline, CDR1 is DFQATT and CDR2 SNEGSKA (reference sequence). Trimming shortened V by 6 bases and J by 9 bases, and 12 bases separated the two germline ends. This CDR3 is built from 12 residues. CDR3: CSAVLRASPLHF. The CDR3 DNA follows: TGCAGTGCAGTCCTGCGCGCTTCACCCCTCCACTTT.

The genes are TRBV6-6 and TRBJ2-6; D unresolved. CDR3 size: 13 residues. Trimming took 11 bases from V and 2 from J, leaving 10 bases between them. Germline V gene data show CDR1 as MNHNY and CDR2 as SVGAGI (reference sequence). The DNA of the CDR3 is TGTGCCGGGCGAAGGCCTGGGGCCAACGTCCTGACTTTC. Translating gives CAGRRPGANVLTF.

This clonotype appeared a few times. The rearrangement links TRBV29-1 to TRBJ2-7, with a weak D call TRBD1 (6 bases). The CDR3 has 15 amino acids. The V end was cut by 3 bases, the J end by 6 bases, with 21 bases between. Germline loops: CDR1 SQVTM, CDR2 ANQGSEA. The CDR3 here is CSVEMWGQGDGEQYF. CDR3 bases: TGCAGCGTTGAGATGTGGGGACAAGGGGACGGCGAGCAGTACTTC.

The J gene is TRBJ1-6, the V gene TRBV3-1; D unclear. Trimming took 4 bases from V and 13 from J, leaving 14 bases between them. The CDR3 consists of 13 residues. Germline values: CDR1 LGHDT, CDR2 YNNKEL (reference sequence). The CDR3 DNA reads as TGTGCCAGCAGCCCCACCGTCGGGTCTCCCCTCCACTTT. Amino acid sequence: CASSPTVGSPLHF. The variable domain in full, completed from reference TRBV3-1 and TRBJ1-6, reads DTAVSQTPKYLVTQMGNDKSIKCEQNLGHDTMYWYKQDSKKFLKIMFSYNNKELIINETVPNRFSPKSPDKAHLNLHINSLELGDSAVYFCASSPTVGSPLHFGNGTRLTVT.

This clonotype has a handful of counts. V usage is TRBV11-2 and J usage is TRBJ2-1, with TRBD2 matching over 9 bases. This CDR3 has 15 amino acids. The junction had 6 bases not matched to a gene; V was cut back by 5 bases and J by 4 bases. CDR1 SGHAT and CDR2 FQNNGV come from the germline V gene. This CDR3 is CASSRLAGPYNEQFF. The DNA of the CDR3 is TGTGCCAGCAGCCGGCTAGCGGGGCCTTACAATGAGCAGTTCTTC.

In its sample, this clonotype was seen a few times. The chain combines TRBV6-2 or TRBV6-3 with TRBJ2-1; unclear D gene. The germline V gene has CDR1 MNHEY and CDR2 SVGEGT. The germline V and J ends were trimmed by 6 bases and 6 bases, with 15 bases remaining between them. The CDR3 is 14 amino acids. The CDR3 sequence: CASSQVQERNEQFF. In DNA, the CDR3 is TGTGCCAGCAGCCAAGTTCAGGAGCGCAATGAGCAGTTCTTC.

CDR3 sequence: CATSRVVGALSTDTQYF. Written as DNA, the CDR3 is TGTGCCACCAGCAGAGTGGTCGGCGCACTCAGCACAGATACGCAGTATTTT. The V and J genes are TRBV15 and TRBJ2-3; D is unclear. The length of the CDR3 is 17 residues. V was pared by 1 base and J by 0 bases, with 14 bases between. Looked up from germline, CDR1 is LNHNV and CDR2 is YYDKDF (reference sequence).

This clonotype was counted a few times. This chain connects TRBV3-1 to TRBJ2-3; no definite D call. Germline V gene sequence: CDR1 LGHDT, CDR2 YNNKEL (reference sequence). Trimming took off 4 bases at V and 3 bases at J, with 17 bases between the two ends. The CDR3 spans 16 residues. CDR3 nucleotides: TGTGCCAGCAGCCCCTTTTTAGGGTCCGGTACAGATACGCAGTATTTT. This codes for CASSPFLGSGTDTQYF.

The chain employs TRBV6-6 and TRBJ1-2; tentative D call: TRBD1 (5 bases). Trimming shortened V by 2 bases and J by 1 base, and 17 bases separated the two germline ends. Looked up from germline, CDR1 is MNHNY and CDR2 is SVGAGI (reference sequence). The CDR3 runs to 17 residues. Here the CDR3 DNA reads TGTGCCAGCAGTTACCCCGGGACCAGCGAACATAACTATGGCTACACCTTC. Translating it yields CASSYPGTSEHNYGYTF.

This chain connects TRBV20-1 to TRBJ2-5; D not resolved. V was cut by 5 bases and J by 0 bases, with 10 bases left in between. This CDR3 is built from 13 residues. Germline assignment: CDR1 DFQATT and CDR2 SNEGSKA (reference sequence). The CDR3 spells CSAFALYQETQYF. The CDR3 DNA is TGCAGTGCTTTCGCATTGTACCAAGAGACCCAGTACTTC.

This clonotype appeared a few times. At one boundary the junction diverges from the germline segment, which might be a read error. CDR3 nucleotides: TGTGCCTGCAGCCCTGGGGGGGGGAGCCGCTGTATGCAGTTCTTC. Translation: CACSPGGGSRCMQFF. The chain combines TRBV7-9 with TRBJ2-1, with 7 bases lining up with TRBD2. The CDR3 runs 15 residues. Germline-derived CDR1 and CDR2 are SEHNR and FQNEAQ (reference sequence).

V gene TRBV29-1 combines with J gene TRBJ2-5; no firm D call. Germline assignment: CDR1 SQVTM and CDR2 ANQGSEA. The CDR3 totals 11 residues. Trimming cost V 4 bases and J 4 bases, with 7 bases left between them. The CDR3 protein is CSVGSPETQYF. Here the CDR3 DNA reads TGCAGCGTTGGCTCGCCAGAGACCCAGTACTTC. Full variable domain (missing parts from reference TRBV29-1 and TRBJ2-5): SAVISQKPSRDICQRGTSLTIQCQVDSQVTMMFWYRQQPGQSLTLIATANQGSEATYESGFVIDKFPISRPNLTFSTLTVSNMSPEDSSIYLCSVGSPETQYFGPGTRLLVL.

The chain combines TRBV4-1 with TRBJ2-3; no reliable D call. CDR1 is MGHRA, CDR2 YSYEKL, per germline. CDR3 length: 16 residues. Trimming took 2 bases from V and 0 from J, leaving 12 bases between them. CDR3 sequence: CASSQLNMASTDTQYF. The CDR3 DNA is TGCGCCAGCAGCCAATTGAATATGGCCAGCACAGATACGCAGTATTTT.